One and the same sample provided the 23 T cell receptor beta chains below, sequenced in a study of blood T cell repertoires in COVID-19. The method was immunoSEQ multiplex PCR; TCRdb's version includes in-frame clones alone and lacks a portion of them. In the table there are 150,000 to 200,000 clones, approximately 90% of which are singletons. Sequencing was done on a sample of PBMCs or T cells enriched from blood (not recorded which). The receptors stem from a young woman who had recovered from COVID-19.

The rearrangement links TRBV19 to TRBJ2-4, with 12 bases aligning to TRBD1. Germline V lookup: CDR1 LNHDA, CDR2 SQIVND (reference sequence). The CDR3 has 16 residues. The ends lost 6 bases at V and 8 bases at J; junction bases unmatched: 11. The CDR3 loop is CASSRSGQGAKDIQYF. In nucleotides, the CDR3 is TGTGCCAGTAGCAGATCGGGACAGGGGGCGAAGGACATTCAGTACTTC.

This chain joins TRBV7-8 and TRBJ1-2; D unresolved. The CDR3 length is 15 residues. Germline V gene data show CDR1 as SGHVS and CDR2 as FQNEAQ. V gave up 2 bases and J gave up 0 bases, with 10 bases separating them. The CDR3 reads CASSLSGRSNYGYTF. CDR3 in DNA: TGTGCCAGCAGCTTAAGTGGCAGATCTAACTATGGCTACACCTTC.

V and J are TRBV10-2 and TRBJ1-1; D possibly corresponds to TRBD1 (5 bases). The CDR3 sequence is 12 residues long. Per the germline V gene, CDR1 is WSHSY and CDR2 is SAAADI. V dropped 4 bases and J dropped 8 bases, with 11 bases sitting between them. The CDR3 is CASSVSGAEAFF. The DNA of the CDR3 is TGCGCCAGCAGTGTAAGTGGGGCGGAAGCTTTCTTT.

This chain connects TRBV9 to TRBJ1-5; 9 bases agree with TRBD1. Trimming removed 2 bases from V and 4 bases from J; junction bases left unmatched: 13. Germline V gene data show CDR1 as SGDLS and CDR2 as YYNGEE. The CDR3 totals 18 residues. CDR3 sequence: CASSVILYDRGINQPQHF. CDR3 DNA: TGTGCCAGCAGCGTCATACTATACGACAGGGGGATTAATCAGCCCCAGCATTTT.

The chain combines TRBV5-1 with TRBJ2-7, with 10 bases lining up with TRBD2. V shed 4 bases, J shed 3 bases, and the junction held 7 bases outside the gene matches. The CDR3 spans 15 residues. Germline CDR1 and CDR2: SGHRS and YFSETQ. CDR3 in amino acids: CASSRTSGDHYEQYF. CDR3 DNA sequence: TGCGCCAGCAGCCGGACTAGCGGTGACCACTACGAGCAGTACTTC.

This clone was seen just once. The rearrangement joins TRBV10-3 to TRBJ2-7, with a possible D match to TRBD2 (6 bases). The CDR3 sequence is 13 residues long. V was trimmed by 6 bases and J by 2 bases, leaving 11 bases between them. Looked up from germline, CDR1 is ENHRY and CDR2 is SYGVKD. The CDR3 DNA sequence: TGTGCCATCAGGGGGGGAGGCCCCTACGAGCAGTACTTC. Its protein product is CAIRGGGPYEQYF.

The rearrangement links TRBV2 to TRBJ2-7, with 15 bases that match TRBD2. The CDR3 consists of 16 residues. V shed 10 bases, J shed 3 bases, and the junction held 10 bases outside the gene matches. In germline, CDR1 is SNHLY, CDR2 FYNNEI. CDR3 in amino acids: CATPAGLAGGIYEQYF. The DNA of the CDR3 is TGTGCCACCCCGGCGGGACTAGCGGGAGGAATCTACGAGCAGTACTTC.

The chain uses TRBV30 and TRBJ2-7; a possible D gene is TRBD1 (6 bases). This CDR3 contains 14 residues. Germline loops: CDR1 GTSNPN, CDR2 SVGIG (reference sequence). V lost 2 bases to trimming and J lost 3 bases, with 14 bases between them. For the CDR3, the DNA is TGTGCCTGGAGTCCGACCTGGACAGACTACGAGCAGTACTTC. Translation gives CAWSPTWTDYEQYF.

In nucleotides, the CDR3 is TGTGCCAGCAGCCAGGCCCAGTGGCGAGCGGGAGTATGGGATGAGCAGTTCTTC. As protein: CASSQAQWRAGVWDEQFF. The chain carries TRBV4-2 and TRBJ2-1; 8 bases line up with TRBD2. Germline V gene lookup returns CDR1 LGHNA and CDR2 YNFKEQ. This CDR3 has 18 residues. The junction had 18 bases not matched to a gene; V was cut back by 3 bases and J by 8 bases.

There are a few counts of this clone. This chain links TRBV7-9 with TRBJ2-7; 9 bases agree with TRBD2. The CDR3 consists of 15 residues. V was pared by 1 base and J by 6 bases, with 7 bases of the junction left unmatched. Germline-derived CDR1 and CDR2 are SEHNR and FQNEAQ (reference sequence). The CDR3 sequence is CASSLVSSGKGEQYF. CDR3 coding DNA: TGTGCCAGCAGCTTAGTATCTAGCGGGAAAGGCGAGCAGTACTTC. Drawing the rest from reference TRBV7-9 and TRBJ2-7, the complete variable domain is DTGVSQNPRHKITKRGQNVTFRCDPISEHNRLYWYRQTLGQGPEFLTYFQNEAQLEKSRLLSDRFSAERPKGSFSTLEIQRTEQGDSAMYLCASSLVSSGKGEQYFGPGTRLTVT.

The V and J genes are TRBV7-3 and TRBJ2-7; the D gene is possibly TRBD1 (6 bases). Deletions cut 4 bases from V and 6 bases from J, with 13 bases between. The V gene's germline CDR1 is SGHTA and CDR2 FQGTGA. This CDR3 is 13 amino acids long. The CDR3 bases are TGTGCCAGCAGCTCCGGACAGTACGGCGAGCAGTACTTC. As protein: CASSSGQYGEQYF.

CDR3 nucleotide sequence: TGCAGCGTTGAAGCCCAGGGGCGTAATCTCAATGGCTACACCTTC. Residues: CSVEAQGRNLNGYTF. This sequence joins TRBV29-1 and TRBJ1-2, with a possible D match to TRBD1 (6 bases). Trimming stripped 1 base from V and 6 bases from J, with 18 bases between. The CDR3 covers 15 residues. Germline lookup yields CDR1 SQVTM and CDR2 ANQGSEA.

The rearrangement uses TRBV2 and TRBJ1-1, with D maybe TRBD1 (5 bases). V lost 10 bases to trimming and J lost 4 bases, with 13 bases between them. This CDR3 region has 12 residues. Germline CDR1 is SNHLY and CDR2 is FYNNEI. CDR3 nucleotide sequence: TGTGCCATACGACGGGGGGGCACTGAAGCTTTCTTT. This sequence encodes CAIRRGGTEAFF. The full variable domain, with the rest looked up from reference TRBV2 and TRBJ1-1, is EPEVTQTPSHQVTQMGQEVILRCVPISNHLYFYWYRQILGQKVEFLVSFYNNEISEKSEIFDDQFSVERPDGSNFTLKIRSTKLEDSAMYFCAIRRGGTEAFFGQGTRLTVV.

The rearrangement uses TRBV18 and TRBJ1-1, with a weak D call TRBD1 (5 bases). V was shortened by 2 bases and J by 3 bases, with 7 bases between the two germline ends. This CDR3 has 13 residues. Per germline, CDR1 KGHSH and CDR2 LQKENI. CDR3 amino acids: CASSPRGHTEAFF. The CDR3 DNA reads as TGTGCCAGCTCACCAAGGGGCCACACTGAAGCTTTCTTT.

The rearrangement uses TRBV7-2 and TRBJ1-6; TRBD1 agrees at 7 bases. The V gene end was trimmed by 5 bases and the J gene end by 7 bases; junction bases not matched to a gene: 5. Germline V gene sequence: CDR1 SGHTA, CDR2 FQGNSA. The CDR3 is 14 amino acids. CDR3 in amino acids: CASSEGAGNSPLHF. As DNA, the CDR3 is TGTGCCAGCAGCGAGGGGGCAGGGAATTCACCCCTCCACTTT.

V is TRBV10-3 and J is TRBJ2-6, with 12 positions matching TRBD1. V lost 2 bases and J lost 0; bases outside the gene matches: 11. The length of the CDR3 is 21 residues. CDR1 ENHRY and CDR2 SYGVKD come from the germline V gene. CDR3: CAISEGLGTGGSNSGANVLTF. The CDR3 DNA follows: TGTGCCATCAGTGAGGGGTTGGGGACAGGGGGCAGTAACTCTGGGGCCAACGTCCTGACTTTC.

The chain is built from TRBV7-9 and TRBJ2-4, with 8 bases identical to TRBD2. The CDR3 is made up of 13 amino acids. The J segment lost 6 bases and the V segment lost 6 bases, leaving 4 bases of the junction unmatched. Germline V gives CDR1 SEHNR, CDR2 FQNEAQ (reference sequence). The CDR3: CASSSSGRNIQYF. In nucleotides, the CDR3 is TGTGCCAGCAGTTCTAGCGGGCGAAACATTCAGTACTTC.

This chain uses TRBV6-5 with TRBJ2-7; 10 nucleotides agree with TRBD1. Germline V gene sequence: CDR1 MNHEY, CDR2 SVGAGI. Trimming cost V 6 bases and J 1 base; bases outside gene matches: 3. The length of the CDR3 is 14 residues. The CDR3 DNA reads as TGTGCCAGCAGGGGGACAGGGGAGTCCTACGAGCAGTACTTC. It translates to CASRGTGESYEQYF.

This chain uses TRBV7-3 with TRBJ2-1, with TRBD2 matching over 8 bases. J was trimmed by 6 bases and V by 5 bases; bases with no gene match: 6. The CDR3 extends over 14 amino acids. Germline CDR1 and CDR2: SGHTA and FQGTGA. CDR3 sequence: CASSHSGNGNEQFF. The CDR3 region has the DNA TGTGCCAGCAGCCATAGCGGGAACGGCAATGAGCAGTTCTTC.

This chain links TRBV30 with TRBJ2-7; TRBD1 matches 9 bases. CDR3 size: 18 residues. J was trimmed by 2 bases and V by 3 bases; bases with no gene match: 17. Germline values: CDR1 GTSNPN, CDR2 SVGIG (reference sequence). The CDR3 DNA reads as TGTGCCTGGAGCCGTGGAGGGACAGGGACCCTTATTGCCTACGAGCAGTACTTC. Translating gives CAWSRGGTGTLIAYEQYF.

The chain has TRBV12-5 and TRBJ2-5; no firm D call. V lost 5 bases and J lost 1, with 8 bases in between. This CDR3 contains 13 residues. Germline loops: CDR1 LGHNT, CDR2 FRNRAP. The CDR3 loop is CASGPPGQETQYF. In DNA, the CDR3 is TGTGCTAGTGGTCCCCCAGGCCAAGAGACCCAGTACTTC.

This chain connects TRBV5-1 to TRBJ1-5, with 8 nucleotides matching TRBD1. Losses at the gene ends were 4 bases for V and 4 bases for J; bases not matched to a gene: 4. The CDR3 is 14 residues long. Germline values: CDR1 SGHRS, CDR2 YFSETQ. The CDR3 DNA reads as TGCGCCAGCAGCCCGTGGACAGGGAATCAGCCCCAGCATTTT. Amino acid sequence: CASSPWTGNQPQHF.

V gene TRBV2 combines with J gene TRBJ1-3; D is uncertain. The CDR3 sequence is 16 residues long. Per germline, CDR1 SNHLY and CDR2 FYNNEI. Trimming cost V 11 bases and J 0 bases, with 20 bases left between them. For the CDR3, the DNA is TGTGCCCTCGGAGGCTATACAACAATCTCTGGAAACACCATATATTTT. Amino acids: CALGGYTTISGNTIYF.